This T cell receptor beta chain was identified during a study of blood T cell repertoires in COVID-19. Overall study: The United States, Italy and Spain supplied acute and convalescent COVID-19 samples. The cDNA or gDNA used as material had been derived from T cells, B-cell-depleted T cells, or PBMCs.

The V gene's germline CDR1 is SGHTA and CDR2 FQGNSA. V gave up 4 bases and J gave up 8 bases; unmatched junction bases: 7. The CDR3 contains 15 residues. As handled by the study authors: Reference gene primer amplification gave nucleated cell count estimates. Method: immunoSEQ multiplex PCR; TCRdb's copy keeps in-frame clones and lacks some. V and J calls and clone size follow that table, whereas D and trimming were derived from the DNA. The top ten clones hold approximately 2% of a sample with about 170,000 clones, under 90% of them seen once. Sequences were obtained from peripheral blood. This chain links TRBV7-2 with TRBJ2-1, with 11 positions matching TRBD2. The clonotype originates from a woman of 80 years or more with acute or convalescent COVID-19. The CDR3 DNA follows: TGTGCCAGCAGCTACGGGACTAGCGGTTTTGATGAGCAGTTCTTC. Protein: CASSYGTSGFDEQFF.